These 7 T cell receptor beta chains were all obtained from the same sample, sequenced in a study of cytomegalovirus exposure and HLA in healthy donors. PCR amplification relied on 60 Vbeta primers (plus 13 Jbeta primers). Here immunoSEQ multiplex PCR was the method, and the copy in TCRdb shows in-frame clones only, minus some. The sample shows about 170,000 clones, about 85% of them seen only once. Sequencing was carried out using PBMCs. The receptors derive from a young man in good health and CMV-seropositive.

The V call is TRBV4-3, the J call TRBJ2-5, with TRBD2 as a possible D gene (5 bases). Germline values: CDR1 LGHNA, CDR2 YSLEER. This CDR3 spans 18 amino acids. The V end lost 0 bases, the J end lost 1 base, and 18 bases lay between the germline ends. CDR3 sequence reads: CASSQDLGELVIQETQYF. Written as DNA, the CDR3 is TGCGCCAGCAGCCAAGATCTGGGCGAACTAGTTATCCAAGAGACCCAGTACTTC.

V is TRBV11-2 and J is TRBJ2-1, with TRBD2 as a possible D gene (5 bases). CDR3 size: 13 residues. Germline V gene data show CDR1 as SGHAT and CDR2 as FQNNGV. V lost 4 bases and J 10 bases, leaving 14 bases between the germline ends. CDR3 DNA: TGTGCCAGCAGCTCTCTCTCGAGGGTAGAGCAGTTCTTC. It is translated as CASSSLSRVEQFF.

CDR3 sequence: CASSPNGQGGYNEQFF. The CDR3 coding sequence is TGTGCCAGCAGCCCAAATGGACAGGGGGGCTACAATGAGCAGTTCTTC. This chain uses TRBV9 with TRBJ2-1; 10 bases are a match to TRBD1. Germline V CDR1 and CDR2: SGDLS, YYNGEE. The J segment lost 3 bases and the V segment lost 4 bases, leaving 7 bases of the junction unmatched. The CDR3 loop spans 16 amino acids.

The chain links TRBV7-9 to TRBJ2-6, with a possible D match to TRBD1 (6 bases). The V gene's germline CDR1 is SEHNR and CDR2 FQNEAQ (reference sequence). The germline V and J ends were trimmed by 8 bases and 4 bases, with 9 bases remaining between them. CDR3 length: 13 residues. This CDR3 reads CASAGTGANVLTF. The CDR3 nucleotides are TGTGCCAGCGCCGGGACAGGGGCCAACGTCCTGACTTTC.

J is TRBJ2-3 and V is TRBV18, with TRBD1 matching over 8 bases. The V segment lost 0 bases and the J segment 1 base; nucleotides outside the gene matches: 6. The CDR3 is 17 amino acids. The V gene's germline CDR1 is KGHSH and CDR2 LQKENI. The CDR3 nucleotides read TGTGCCAGCTCACCACCAGCCGGACAGGGTCGCACAGATACGCAGTATTTT. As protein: CASSPPAGQGRTDTQYF.

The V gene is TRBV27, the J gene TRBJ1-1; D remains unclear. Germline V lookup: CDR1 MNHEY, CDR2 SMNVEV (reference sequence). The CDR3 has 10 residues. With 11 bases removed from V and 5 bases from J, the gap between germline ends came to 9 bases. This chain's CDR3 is CAPGYTEAFF. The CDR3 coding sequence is TGTGCCCCCGGGTATACTGAAGCTTTCTTT.

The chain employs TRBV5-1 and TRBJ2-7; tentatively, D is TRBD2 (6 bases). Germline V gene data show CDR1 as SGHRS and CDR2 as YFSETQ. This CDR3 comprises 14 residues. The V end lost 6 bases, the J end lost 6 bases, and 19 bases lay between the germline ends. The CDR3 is CASTRDSPLGEQYF. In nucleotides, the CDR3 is TGCGCCAGCACCCGGGACTCCCCTCTCGGCGAGCAGTACTTC.